The entry that follows covers one TCR beta chain sequence. Per germline, CDR1 SNHLY and CDR2 FYNNEI. CDR3 size: 17 residues. V gave up 2 bases and J gave up 0 bases, with 14 bases separating them. Sequencing used immunoSEQ multiplex PCR; TCRdb keeps in-frame clones, though not all of them. The data show approximately 210,000 clones, less than 95% seen once. The sample belongs to a study of blood T cell repertoires in COVID-19. This clonotype originated in a man aged 25 to 40 with COVID-19, enrolled during active disease. The rearrangement joins TRBV2 to TRBJ1-3; a weak D match, TRBD1 (5 bases). Sequencing was performed on peripheral blood. CDR3 sequence reads: CASSEMTADISGNTIYF. The CDR3 region has the DNA TGTGCCAGCAGTGAAATGACAGCTGATATCTCTGGAAACACCATATATTTT.